The T cell receptor beta chain described here comes from a study of graft-versus-host responses after intestinal transplantation. The overall study: The whole recipient group had anti-thymocyte globulin induction followed by tacrolimus and steroids for two to three years.

On this clone itself: As yet, its antigen is unknown.

Study-level findings and limits: GvH clones were identified in recipient marrow, with some first appearing in ileum or blood.

The CDR3 contains 14 residues. The J segment lost 3 bases and the V segment lost 8 bases, leaving 7 bases of the junction unmatched. Per the germline V gene, CDR1 is MNHEY and CDR2 is SVGAGI. Measured with immunoSEQ multiplex PCR; TCRdb has only the in-frame clones, and not every one. The sample holds tens of thousands of clones, around 83% seen once. The chain carries TRBV6-5 and TRBJ1-1; 9 bases are a match to TRBD1. This clonotype originated in a human donor who received an intestinal transplant. Sequences were derived from unstimulated CD8+ T cells sorted from spleen or lymph node cells, sampled before intestinal transplant. The DNA for the CDR3 is TGTGCCAGCGCACCGGGACAGGGTGACACTGAAGCTTTCTTT. Protein product: CASAPGQGDTEAFF.